This T cell receptor (beta chain) was retrieved from a study of identifying expanded T cells in peripheral blood. V lost 3 bases and J 7 bases, leaving 13 bases between the germline ends. This CDR3 region has 14 residues. Germline values: CDR1 SGHDN, CDR2 FVKESK. This table comes from immunoSEQ multiplex PCR, and its TCRdb copy is limited to in-frame clones, with some not included. Among approximately 140,000 clones, roughly 90% were seen once, and the ten largest hold roughly 8%. The chain employs TRBV14 and TRBJ2-1; D is ambiguous. Sequenced input: blood. The clonotype comes from a person between 18 and 70 years old in good health. The CDR3 sequence: CASSHKDHGNEQFF. In DNA form, the CDR3 reads TGTGCCAGCAGCCATAAGGACCACGGGAATGAGCAGTTCTTC.